A selection of T cell receptor beta chains follows, all from one sample in a study of cytomegalovirus exposure and HLA in healthy donors. The assay was immunoSEQ multiplex PCR, and TCRdb's table has in-frame clones only and misses some. The sample records over 150,000 clones, about 71% being singletons. Sequenced input: PBMCs. The receptors were sampled from a woman between 25 and 40 years old in good health and CMV-seronegative. Each CDR3 is given with its conserved first and last residue. The D gene is left open where the match is weak. Clone size is not always given. Where it is, it says once, few, many or a class for expanded clones.

CDR3nt: TGTGCCAGCAGTTTAGGGACTAGCTTTTTGAACATTCAGTACTTC
CDR3aa: CASSLGTSFLNIQYF
v_gene: TRBV28
d_gene: TRBD2
abundance: NA
j_gene: TRBJ2-4

CDR3nt: TGTGCCAGCTCACCAGGGGGGAATGCTGGAAACACCATATATTTT
CDR3aa: CASSPGGNAGNTIYF
v_gene: TRBV18
d_gene: NA
abundance: medium-sized
j_gene: TRBJ1-3

CDR3nt: TGTGCCAGCAGTTACCTATACGGGACAAACTACGAGCAGTACTTC
CDR3aa: CASSYLYGTNYEQYF
v_gene: TRBV6-5
d_gene: NA
abundance: NA
j_gene: TRBJ2-7

CDR3nt: TGCGCCAGCAGCCGCCCAGACAGGGGGCGATTGAGTGAAGCTTTCTTT
CDR3aa: CASSRPDRGRLSEAFF
v_gene: TRBV4-1
d_gene: TRBD1
abundance: NA
j_gene: TRBJ1-1

CDR3nt: TGTGCCAGCAGTTTTTTCAGGGACACTGAAGCTTTCTTT
CDR3aa: CASSFFRDTEAFF
v_gene: TRBV28
d_gene: NA
abundance: NA
j_gene: TRBJ1-1

CDR3nt: TGTGCCAGCAGTGACAGATTCAATCAGCCCCAGCATTTT
CDR3aa: CASSDRFNQPQHF
v_gene: TRBV2
d_gene: NA
abundance: once
j_gene: TRBJ1-5

CDR3nt: TGTGCCACACAGGGGGTGATCAATCAGCCCCAGCATTTT
CDR3aa: CATQGVINQPQHF
v_gene: TRBV6-1
d_gene: TRBD1
abundance: few
j_gene: TRBJ1-5

CDR3nt: TGCGCCAGCTTTAAAGCGCCAACCACCGGGGAGCTGTTTTTT
CDR3aa: CASFKAPTTGELFF
v_gene: TRBV5-1
d_gene: NA
abundance: NA
j_gene: TRBJ2-2

CDR3nt: TGTGCCAGCAGCACGCCCCGGGACAGGACTACCTACGAGCAGTACTTC
CDR3aa: CASSTPRDRTTYEQYF
v_gene: TRBV7-9
d_gene: TRBD1
abundance: NA
j_gene: TRBJ2-7

CDR3nt: TGTGCCAGCCAATCGAGAGAGGACTCGCCAGACGAGCAGTACTTC
CDR3aa: CASQSREDSPDEQYF
v_gene: TRBV5-4
d_gene: NA
abundance: few
j_gene: TRBJ2-7

CDR3nt: TGTGCCAGCAGCTCACTCCTAGGCTTGGATGAGCAGTTCTTC
CDR3aa: CASSSLLGLDEQFF
v_gene: TRBV7-9
d_gene: NA
abundance: few
j_gene: TRBJ2-1

CDR3nt: TGTGCCAGCAGTGAATGGTGGGGGGGCCCTGAAGCTTTCTTT
CDR3aa: CASSEWWGGPEAFF
v_gene: TRBV6-5
d_gene: NA
abundance: NA
j_gene: TRBJ1-1

CDR3nt: TGTGCCAGCAGTTTATTATATCGAGGAGCCAAAAACATTCAGTACTTC
CDR3aa: CASSLLYRGAKNIQYF
v_gene: TRBV27
d_gene: NA
abundance: NA
j_gene: TRBJ2-4

CDR3nt: TGTGCCAGCAGCGTAGGAGGGGGTGCAAGAGCCCTCCACTTT
CDR3aa: CASSVGGGARALHF
v_gene: TRBV9
d_gene: NA
abundance: NA
j_gene: TRBJ1-6

CDR3nt: TGTGCCAGCTCACTCGCGGGAGGGCCCAATGAGCAGTTCTTC
CDR3aa: CASSLAGGPNEQFF
v_gene: TRBV18
d_gene: TRBD2
abundance: NA
j_gene: TRBJ2-1

CDR3nt: TGTGCCACCAGCATCAGGGGCTCTGGAAACACCATATATTTT
CDR3aa: CATSIRGSGNTIYF
v_gene: TRBV15
d_gene: NA
abundance: NA
j_gene: TRBJ1-3

CDR3nt: TGTGCCAGCAGCGTAGGGATTGGCAGGGTAGTTCCAAACACCGGGGAGCTGTTTTTT
CDR3aa: CASSVGIGRVVPNTGELFF
v_gene: TRBV9
d_gene: NA
abundance: NA
j_gene: TRBJ2-2

CDR3nt: TGTGCCAGCAGCTCGAGACAGGGGGCCTACGAGCAGTACTTC
CDR3aa: CASSSRQGAYEQYF
v_gene: TRBV11-2
d_gene: TRBD1
abundance: NA
j_gene: TRBJ2-7